What follows is one T cell receptor beta chain and its context. The sample is drawn from a study of blood T cell repertoires in COVID-19. Study in general: Donors in the United States, Italy and Spain gave samples during acute or convalescent COVID-19. T cells, B-cell-depleted T cells, or PBMCs supplied cDNA or gDNA.

Trimming removed 5 bases at V and 1 base at J, with 14 bases between. CDR1 is SGHAT, CDR2 FQNNGV, per germline. There are 15 residues in the CDR3. The table came from immunoSEQ multiplex PCR; TCRdb's copy has only in-frame clones and leaves some out. This table has approximately 120,000 clones, over 75% appearing once. The receptor was derived from an older man with active or convalescent COVID-19. The sequencing input was peripheral blood. The chain links TRBV11-2 to TRBJ2-5; the D gene is possibly TRBD2 (5 bases). The DNA of the CDR3 is TGTGCCAGCAGCGCCAGCCGTGCGGGCCAAGAGACCCAGTACTTC. This translates into CASSASRAGQETQYF.